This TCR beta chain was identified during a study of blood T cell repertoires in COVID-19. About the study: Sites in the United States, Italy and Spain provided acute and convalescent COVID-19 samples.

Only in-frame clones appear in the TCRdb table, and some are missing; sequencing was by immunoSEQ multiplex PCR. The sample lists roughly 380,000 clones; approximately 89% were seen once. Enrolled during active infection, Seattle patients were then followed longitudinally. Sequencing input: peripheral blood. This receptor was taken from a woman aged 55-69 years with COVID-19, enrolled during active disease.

DNA of the CDR3: TGCGCCAGCAGTACCGACATAAAAGATACGCAGTATTTT. Translation: CASSTDIKDTQYF. The chain uses TRBV5-1 and TRBJ2-3; no clear D gene. Between the trimmed V and J ends, which lost 5 bases and 5 bases, there was a span of 12 bases. Looked up from germline, CDR1 is SGHRS and CDR2 is YFSETQ. There are 13 residues in the CDR3.